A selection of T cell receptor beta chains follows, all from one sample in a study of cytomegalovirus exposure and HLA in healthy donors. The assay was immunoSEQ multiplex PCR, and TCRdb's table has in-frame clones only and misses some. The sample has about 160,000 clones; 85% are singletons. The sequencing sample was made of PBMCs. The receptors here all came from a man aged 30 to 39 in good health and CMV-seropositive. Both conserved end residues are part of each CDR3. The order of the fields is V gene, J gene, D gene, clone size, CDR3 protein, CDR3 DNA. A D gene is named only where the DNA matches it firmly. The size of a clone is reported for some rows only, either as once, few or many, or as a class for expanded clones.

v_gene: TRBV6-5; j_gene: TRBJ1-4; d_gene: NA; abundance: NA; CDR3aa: CASSNRALNEKLFF; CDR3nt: TGTGCCAGCAGCAACAGGGCCTTGAATGAAAAACTGTTTTTT
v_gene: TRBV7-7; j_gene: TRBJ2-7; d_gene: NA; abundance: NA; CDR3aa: CASSLEPGGTYEQYF; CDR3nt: TGTGCTAGCAGCTTGGAGCCCGGGGGAACCTACGAGCAGTACTTC
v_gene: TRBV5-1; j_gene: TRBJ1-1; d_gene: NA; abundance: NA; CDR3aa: CASHTETAAEAFF; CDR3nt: TGCGCCAGCCATACCGAGACAGCAGCTGAAGCTTTCTTT
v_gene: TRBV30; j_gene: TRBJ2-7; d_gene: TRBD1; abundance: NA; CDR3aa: CAWSPTGEGYEQYF; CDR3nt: TGTGCCTGGAGCCCGACAGGGGAAGGGTACGAGCAGTACTTC
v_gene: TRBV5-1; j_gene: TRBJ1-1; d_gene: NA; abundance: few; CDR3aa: CASSSSQRGRTEAFF; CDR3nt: TGCGCCAGCAGCTCCTCACAACGGGGTCGCACTGAAGCTTTCTTT
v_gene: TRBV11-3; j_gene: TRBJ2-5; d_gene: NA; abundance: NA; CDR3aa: CASSWGLEETQYF; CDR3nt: TGTGCCAGCAGCTGGGGGCTGGAAGAGACCCAGTACTTC
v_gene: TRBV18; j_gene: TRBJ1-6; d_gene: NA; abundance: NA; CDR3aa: CASSPSGPPQNSPLHF; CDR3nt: TGTGCCAGCTCCCCCAGCGGGCCCCCCCAAAATTCACCCCTCCACTTT
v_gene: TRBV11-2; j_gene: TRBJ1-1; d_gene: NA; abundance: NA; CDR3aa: CASSLGQADTEAFF; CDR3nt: TGTGCCAGCAGCTTAGGGCAGGCTGACACTGAAGCTTTCTTT
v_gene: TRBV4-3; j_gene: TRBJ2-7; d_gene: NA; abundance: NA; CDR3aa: CASSQDGQGAYEQYF; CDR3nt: TGCGCCAGCAGCCAAGATGGGCAGGGCGCCTACGAGCAGTACTTC
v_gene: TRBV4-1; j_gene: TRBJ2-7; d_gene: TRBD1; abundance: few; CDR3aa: CASSQSGTGGYEQYF; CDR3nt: TGCGCCAGCAGCCAATCAGGGACAGGCGGCTACGAGCAGTACTTC
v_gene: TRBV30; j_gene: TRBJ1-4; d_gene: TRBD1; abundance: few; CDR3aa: CAWSAGQGEEKLFF; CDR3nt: TGTGCCTGGAGTGCGGGACAGGGGGAAGAAAAACTGTTTTTT
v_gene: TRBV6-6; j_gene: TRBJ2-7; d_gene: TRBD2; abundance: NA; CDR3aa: CASSYSRTREDDEQYF; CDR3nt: TGTGCCAGCAGTTACTCGAGGACGCGGGAGGACGACGAGCAGTACTTC
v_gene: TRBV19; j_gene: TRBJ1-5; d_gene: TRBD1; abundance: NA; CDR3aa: CASSLGQLLFNSNQPQHF; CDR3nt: TGTGCCAGTAGTTTGGGACAGTTACTTTTTAATAGCAATCAGCCCCAGCATTTT
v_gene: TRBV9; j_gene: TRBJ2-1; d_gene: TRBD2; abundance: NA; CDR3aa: CASSVEAGGPIEQFF; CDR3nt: TGTGCCAGCAGCGTAGAGGCGGGGGGGCCTATTGAGCAGTTCTTC
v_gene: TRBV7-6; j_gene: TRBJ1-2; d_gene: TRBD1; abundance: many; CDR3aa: CASSFSTGGDYGYTF; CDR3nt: TGTGCCAGCAGCTTCTCGACAGGGGGTGACTATGGCTACACCTTC
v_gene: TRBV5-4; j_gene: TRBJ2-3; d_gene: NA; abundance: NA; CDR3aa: CASSTARVEEDTQYF; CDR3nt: TGTGCCAGCAGCACGGCTAGAGTAGAGGAAGATACGCAGTATTTT
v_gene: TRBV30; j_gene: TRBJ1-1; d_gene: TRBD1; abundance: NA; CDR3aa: CAWSVQGGGGEAFF; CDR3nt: TGTGCCTGGAGTGTACAAGGGGGCGGCGGTGAAGCTTTCTTT
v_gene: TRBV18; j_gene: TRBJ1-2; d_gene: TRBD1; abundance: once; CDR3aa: CASSSSEGAHGYTF; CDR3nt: TGTGCCAGCTCATCAAGCGAGGGGGCGCATGGCTACACCTTC
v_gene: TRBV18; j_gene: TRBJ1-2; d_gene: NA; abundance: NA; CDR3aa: CASSPATGSNYGYTF; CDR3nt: TGTGCCAGCTCACCCGCGACAGGTTCTAACTATGGCTACACCTTC
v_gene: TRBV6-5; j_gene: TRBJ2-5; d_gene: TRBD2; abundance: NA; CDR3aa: CASRPSGGYGETQYF; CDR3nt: TGTGCCAGTAGACCGAGCGGGGGGTATGGAGAGACCCAGTACTTC
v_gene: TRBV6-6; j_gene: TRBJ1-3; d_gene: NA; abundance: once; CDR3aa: CASSSQVLGGNTIYF; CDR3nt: TGTGCCAGCAGTTCACAGGTTCTGGGAGGAAACACCATATATTTT
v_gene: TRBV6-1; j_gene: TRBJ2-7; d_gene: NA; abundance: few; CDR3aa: CASSELTYEQYF; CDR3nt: TGTGCCAGCAGTGAGTTAACCTACGAGCAGTACTTC
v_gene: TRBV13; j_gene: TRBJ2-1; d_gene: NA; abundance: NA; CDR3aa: CASSIGTGSYNEQFF; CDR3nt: TGTGCCAGCAGCATCGGGACTGGCAGCTACAATGAGCAGTTCTTC